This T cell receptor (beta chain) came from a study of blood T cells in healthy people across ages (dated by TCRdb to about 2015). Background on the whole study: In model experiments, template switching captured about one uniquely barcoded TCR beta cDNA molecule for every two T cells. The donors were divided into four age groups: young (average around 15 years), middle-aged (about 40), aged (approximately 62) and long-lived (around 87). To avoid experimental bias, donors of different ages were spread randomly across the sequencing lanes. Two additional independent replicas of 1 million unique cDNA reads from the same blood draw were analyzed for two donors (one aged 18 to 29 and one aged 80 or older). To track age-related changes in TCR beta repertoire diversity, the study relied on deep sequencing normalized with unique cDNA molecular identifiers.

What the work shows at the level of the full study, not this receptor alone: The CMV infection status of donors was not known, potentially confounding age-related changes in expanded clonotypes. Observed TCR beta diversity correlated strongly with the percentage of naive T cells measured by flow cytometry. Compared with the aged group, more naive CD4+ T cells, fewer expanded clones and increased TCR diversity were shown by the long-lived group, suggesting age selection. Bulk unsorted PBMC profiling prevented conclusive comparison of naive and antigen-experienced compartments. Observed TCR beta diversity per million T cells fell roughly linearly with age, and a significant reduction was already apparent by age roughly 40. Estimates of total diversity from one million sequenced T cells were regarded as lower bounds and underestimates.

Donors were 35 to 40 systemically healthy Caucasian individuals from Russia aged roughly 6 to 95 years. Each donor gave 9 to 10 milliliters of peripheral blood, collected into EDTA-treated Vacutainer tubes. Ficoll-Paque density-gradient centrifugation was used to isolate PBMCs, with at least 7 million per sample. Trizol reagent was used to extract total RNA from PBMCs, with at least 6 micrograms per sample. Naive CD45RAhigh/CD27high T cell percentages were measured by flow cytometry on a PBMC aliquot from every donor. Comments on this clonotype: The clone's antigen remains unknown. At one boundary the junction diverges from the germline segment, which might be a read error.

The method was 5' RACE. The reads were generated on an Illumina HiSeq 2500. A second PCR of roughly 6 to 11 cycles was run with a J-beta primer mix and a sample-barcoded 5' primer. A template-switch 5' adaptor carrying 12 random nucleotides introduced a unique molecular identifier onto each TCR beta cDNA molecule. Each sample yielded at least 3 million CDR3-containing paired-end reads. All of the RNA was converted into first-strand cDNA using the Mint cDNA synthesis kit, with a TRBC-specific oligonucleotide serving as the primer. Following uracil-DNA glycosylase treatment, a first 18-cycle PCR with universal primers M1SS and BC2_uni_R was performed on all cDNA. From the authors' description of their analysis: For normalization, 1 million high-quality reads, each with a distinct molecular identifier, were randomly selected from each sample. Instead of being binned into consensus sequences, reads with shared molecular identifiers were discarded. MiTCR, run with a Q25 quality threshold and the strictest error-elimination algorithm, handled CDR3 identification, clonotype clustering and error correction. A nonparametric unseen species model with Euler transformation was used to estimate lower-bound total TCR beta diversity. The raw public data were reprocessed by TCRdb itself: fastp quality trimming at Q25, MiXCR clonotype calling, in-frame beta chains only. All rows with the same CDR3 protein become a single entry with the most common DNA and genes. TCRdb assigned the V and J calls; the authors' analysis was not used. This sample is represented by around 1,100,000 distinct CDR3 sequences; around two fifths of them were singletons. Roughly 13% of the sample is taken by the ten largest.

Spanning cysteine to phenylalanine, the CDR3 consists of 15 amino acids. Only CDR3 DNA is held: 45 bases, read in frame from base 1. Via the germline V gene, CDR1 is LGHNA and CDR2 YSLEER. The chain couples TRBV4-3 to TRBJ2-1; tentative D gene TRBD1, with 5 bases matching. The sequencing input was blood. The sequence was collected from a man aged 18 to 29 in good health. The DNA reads TGCGCCAGCAGCCAAACCGACAGAGAGTACAATGGGCAGTTCTTC. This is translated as CASSQTDREYNGQFF.